This is a list of T cell receptor beta chains from one sample in a study of CD8+ T cells in alopecia areata. Sequencing used immunoSEQ multiplex PCR; TCRdb keeps in-frame clones, though not all of them. The sample has around 100,000 clones, more than 35% seen once. The sequenced sample was CD4+ T cells sorted from blood. The receptor set was obtained from a human donor with alopecia areata. Each CDR3 is given with its conserved first and last residue. Fields, in order: clone size, J gene, D gene, V gene, CDR3 DNA, CDR3 protein. The D gene is left open where the match is weak. Size tells how often a clone was seen (once, few, many) or the class of an expanded clone, and some rows leave it out.

few,TRBJ2-1,TRBD1,TRBV18,TGTGCCAGCTCACTCCCGGGACAGGCGACTGAGCAGTTCTTC,CASSLPGQATEQFF
.,TRBJ1-6,.,TRBV5-4,TGTGCCAGCAGCTTGGAGGGATATTCACCCCTCCACTTT,CASSLEGYSPLHF
.,TRBJ2-7,TRBD2,TRBV28,TGTGCCAGCACCCCACTAGCGTTTGACCCCTACGAGCAGTACTTC,CASTPLAFDPYEQYF
.,TRBJ2-1,TRBD2,TRBV5-4,TGTGCAAGAAGCGGGGGCCTAAACAATGAGCAGTTCTTC,CARSGGLNNEQFF
.,TRBJ1-2,.,TRBV28,TGTGCCAGCAGTTCCTACCAGTGGACCTTC,CASSSYQWTF
.,TRBJ2-1,.,TRBV2,TGTGCCAGCACTCTCGGCAATGAGCAGTTCTTC,CASTLGNEQFF
.,TRBJ1-5,.,TRBV30,TGTGCCTGGAGTGTTGGGACTCAGGCCCAGCCCCAGCATTTT,CAWSVGTQAQPQHF
few,TRBJ1-2,.,TRBV7-9,TGTGCCAGCAGCTTTGAAGGCCCCTATGGCTACACCTTC,CASSFEGPYGYTF
.,TRBJ1-5,TRBD1,TRBV30,TGTGCCTGGGGGGACAGGGCAAATCAGCCCCAGCATTTT,CAWGDRANQPQHF
.,TRBJ2-7,TRBD2,TRBV30,TGTGCCTGGAGTGTACTACGGGAGGGCCAACGGGTTTTC,CAWSVLREGQRVF
few,TRBJ2-5,.,TRBV7-2,TGTGCCAGCAGCTTATCGGCCGGGACCCAGTACTTC,CASSLSAGTQYF
few,TRBJ2-6,.,TRBV4-3,TGCGCCAGCAGCCAAGAGTTGGCGGTCGCTGGGGCCAACGTCCTGACTTTC,CASSQELAVAGANVLTF
.,TRBJ2-3,.,TRBV6-6,TGTGCCAGCAGTTTTACTAGCATCAGGACAGATACGCAGTATTTT,CASSFTSIRTDTQYF
.,TRBJ2-1,TRBD2,TRBV7-9,TGTGCCAGCAGCGCCGCCGGGACTAGCGGGAACAATGAGCAGTTCTTC,CASSAAGTSGNNEQFF
.,TRBJ2-3,.,TRBV11-3,TGTGCCAGCAGCCTCGGGGTGGGCACAGATACGCAGTATTTT,CASSLGVGTDTQYF
.,TRBJ1-6,.,TRBV27,TGTGCCAGCAGTTTTACACAAAATGACCTCCACTTT,CASSFTQNDLHF
.,TRBJ1-1,.,TRBV30,TGTGCCTGGAGTGGGAGTTTCAGATCGAACACTGAAGCTTTCTTT,CAWSGSFRSNTEAFF
few,TRBJ2-6,.,TRBV4-1,TGCGCCAGCAGCCAGCCTAGCTCTGGGGCCAACGTCCTGACTTTC,CASSQPSSGANVLTF
few,TRBJ2-5,.,TRBV29-1,TGCAGCGTTGAATATCACCTTCCTGGCCAAGAGACCCAGTACTTC,CSVEYHLPGQETQYF
.,TRBJ2-1,.,TRBV5-1,TGCGCCAGCAGCTTGTTTGGGCAGGGCACCTCCTACAATGAGCAGTTCTTC,CASSLFGQGTSYNEQFF
.,TRBJ1-6,.,TRBV14,TGTGCCAGCAGCCCCACGCAAGGGTTAAATTCACCCCTCCACTTT,CASSPTQGLNSPLHF
.,TRBJ2-5,.,TRBV29-1,TGCAGCGTTGAAGTTGCGGGTCAAGAGACCCAGTACTTC,CSVEVAGQETQYF
few,TRBJ2-5,TRBD1,TRBV28,TGTGCCAGCAGTGCCCCGGGACAGGGACAAGAGACCCAGTACTTC,CASSAPGQGQETQYF
few,TRBJ1-1,TRBD1,TRBV30,TGTGCCTGGAGGGGCCGGGACAGGCGGGGCACTGAAGCTTTCTTT,CAWRGRDRRGTEAFF
.,TRBJ2-7,TRBD1,TRBV5-1,TGCGCCAGCAGCCAAGGACAGGGGCCCTACGAGCAGTACTTC,CASSQGQGPYEQYF
.,TRBJ2-3,.,TRBV10-3,TGTGCCATCAGTGAGTCGGAGACGGGAAGCACAGATACGCAGTATTTT,CAISESETGSTDTQYF
.,TRBJ1-2,TRBD1,TRBV30,TGTGCCTGGCGACAGGGAATTCGGGGCTACACCTTC,CAWRQGIRGYTF
.,TRBJ2-5,TRBD2,TRBV7-2,TGTGCCAGCAGCCAAAGCGGGGGCCCGGAGACCCAGTACTTC,CASSQSGGPETQYF
once,TRBJ2-5,.,TRBV6-5,TGTGCCCGCAAGATGTACCAAGAGACCCAGTACTTC,CARKMYQETQYF
.,TRBJ1-4,.,TRBV5-1,TGCGCCAGCAGCTTGATGCCCGCAACTAATGAAAAACTGTTTTTT,CASSLMPATNEKLFF
.,TRBJ2-1,.,TRBV2,TGTGCCAGCAGTGGAACAGGGCGGAATGAGCAGTTCTTC,CASSGTGRNEQFF
.,TRBJ2-7,.,TRBV14,TGTGCCAGCAGCGTCGGCAACTCCTACGAGCAGTACTTC,CASSVGNSYEQYF
.,TRBJ2-7,.,TRBV7-9,TGTGCCAGCAGCCGAGAGTCCTACGAGCAGTACTTC,CASSRESYEQYF
few,TRBJ2-5,.,TRBV29-1,TGCAGCGTTGAAGATCCAGGGATCCAAGAGACCCAGTACTTC,CSVEDPGIQETQYF
many,TRBJ2-5,TRBD1,TRBV18,TGTGCCAGCTCACTAAGGACAGGGAAAGAGACCCAGTACTTC,CASSLRTGKETQYF
few,TRBJ2-5,TRBD2,TRBV19,TGTGCCAGTAGCGGACTAGCGCTGGAGACCCAGTACTTC,CASSGLALETQYF
.,TRBJ2-1,TRBD1,TRBV29-1,TGCAGCGTTTACCCGGACAGGGAGCCCCGCAATGAGCAGTTCTTC,CSVYPDREPRNEQFF
.,TRBJ2-1,TRBD2,TRBV27,TGTGCCAGCAGTGTACCTAGCGGGAGGTCCTCCTACAATGAGCAGTTCTTC,CASSVPSGRSSYNEQFF
.,TRBJ1-1,TRBD1,TRBV5-6,TGTGCCAGCAGCCGTACAGGGGCACGGAACACTGAAGCTTTCTTT,CASSRTGARNTEAFF
few,TRBJ2-7,TRBD2,TRBV14,TGTGCCAGCAGCCAAGCGGGGGGAAGCTCCTACGAGCAGTACTTC,CASSQAGGSSYEQYF